The sequence of this TCR beta chain was determined in a study of blood T cell repertoires in COVID-19. Study-level information: The origin of the acute and convalescent COVID-19 samples was the United States, Italy and Spain. PBMCs, B-cell-depleted T cells, or T cells were the source of the cDNA or gDNA that made up the material.

Germline V gene lookup returns CDR1 WSHSY and CDR2 SAAADI. The CDR3 length is 18 residues. Trimming removed 6 bases from V and 0 bases from J; junction bases left unmatched: 9. The data were produced by immunoSEQ multiplex PCR, yet TCRdb's version contains in-frame clones alone and is incomplete. The sample records some 150,000 clones, less than 90% being singletons. Patients of the Seattle cohort, enrolled during active infection, were followed longitudinally. Sequencing used peripheral blood. The chain has TRBV10-2 and TRBJ2-7; 15 bases are shared with TRBD2. The sequence derives from a woman aged 60 to 75 with COVID-19, enrolled during active disease. CDR3 sequence: CASRATGLAGGLSYEQYF. In nucleotides, the CDR3 is TGCGCCAGCAGGGCGACGGGACTAGCGGGAGGCCTCTCCTACGAGCAGTACTTC.